The entry that follows covers one T cell receptor beta chain sequence. The antigen remains unidentified. This specimen comes from a study of cytomegalovirus exposure and HLA in healthy donors. Background on the study: Membership in the Caucasian-associated ancestry cluster was found for 75% to 90% of roughly 360 genotyped donors. Study results and caveats: As a later analysis revealed, most CMV-associated TCR beta chains appeared HLA-restricted.

A multiplex PCR was run with 60 Vbeta primers and 13 Jbeta primers. The protocol was immunoSEQ multiplex PCR, while the TCRdb copy is restricted to in-frame clones and leaves out a portion. The table includes 150,000 to 200,000 clones, less than 90% detected once. From germline, CDR1 is SGDLS and CDR2 YYNGEE. V was clipped by 0 bases and J by 2 bases; unmatched bases: 1. The CDR3 has 15 amino acids. Sequencing was performed on PBMCs. The clonotype originates from a boy younger than 18 in good health and CMV-seronegative. The V and J genes are TRBV9 and TRBJ2-1, with 8 bases aligning to TRBD2. CDR3 sequence: CASSVGAGAYNEQFF. CDR3 sequence (DNA): TGTGCCAGCAGCGTAGGAGCGGGGGCCTACAATGAGCAGTTCTTC.